This T cell receptor (beta chain) was found in a study of shared clonotypes between healthy human individuals. Study-wide points: Richness estimates generally favored naive over memory subsets.

Genomic DNA of every subset was divided equally among multiple immunoSEQ plates. Profiling relied on immunoSEQ multiplex PCR, and the TCRdb table lists in-frame clones only, not all of them. Here the sample spans about 580,000 clones, roughly 98% being singletons. Naivety among CD8 cells was defined by CD45RO negativity and positive CCR7 selection, thereby excluding terminally differentiated effector memory CD45RA+ cells. Points on this clone: Antigen specificity is unknown.

This CDR3 spans 15 amino acids. Germline CDR1 is SGDLS and CDR2 is YYNGEE. V was clipped by 0 bases and J by 9 bases; unmatched bases: 7. The chain uses TRBV9 and TRBJ2-1; 9 bases are a match to TRBD2. Sequencing was done on a sample of naive CD8+ T cells sorted from blood. The origin of this receptor is a young man in good health. The CDR3 DNA sequence: TGTGCCAGCAGCGTAGGTAGCGGGAGCCAGGGTGAGCAGTTCTTC. This codes for CASSVGSGSQGEQFF.